Below are 2 T cell receptor beta chains sequenced from a single sample in a study of T-cell reconstitution after alpha-beta-depleted transplantation in children. Findings and caveats of the study: Diversity and T-cell counts at one year after transplant derived mostly from new T cells.

These receptors' targets are unknown. TCRbeta library construction was performed incorporating unique molecular identifiers. TCRdb used MiXCR to reprocess the PCR reads, holding one entry per CDR3 protein. In the table there are 250,000 to 300,000 distinct CDR3 sequences, over 7% of which are singletons. Sequenced here: peripheral blood, sampled 360 days after TCRalphabeta/CD19-depleted stem cell transplant. These receptors originate from a female patient between 2 and 15 years old who had a stem cell transplant for Fanconi anemia, so the T cells may come from the graft donor.

CDR3: CSARSPRLAGGETQYF. The DNA for the CDR3 is TGCAGTGCTAGATCCCCTAGACTAGCGGGGGGAGAGACCCAGTACTTC. The chain couples TRBV20-1 to TRBJ2-5; 13 positions match TRBD2. This CDR3 contains 16 residues. Germline V gives CDR1 DFQATT, CDR2 SNEGSKA (reference sequence). Trimming took 2 bases from V and 4 from J; bases not matched to a gene: 7.

The CDR3 is CASSVWEEHGNTIYF. CDR3 nucleotide sequence: TGTGCCAGCAGTGTTTGGGAGGAACATGGAAACACCATATATTTT. The J gene is TRBJ1-3, the V gene TRBV6-1, with D unclear. Germline V gene lookup returns CDR1 MNHNS and CDR2 SASEGT. The CDR3 totals 15 residues. Deletions cut 4 bases from V and 3 bases from J, with 13 bases between.